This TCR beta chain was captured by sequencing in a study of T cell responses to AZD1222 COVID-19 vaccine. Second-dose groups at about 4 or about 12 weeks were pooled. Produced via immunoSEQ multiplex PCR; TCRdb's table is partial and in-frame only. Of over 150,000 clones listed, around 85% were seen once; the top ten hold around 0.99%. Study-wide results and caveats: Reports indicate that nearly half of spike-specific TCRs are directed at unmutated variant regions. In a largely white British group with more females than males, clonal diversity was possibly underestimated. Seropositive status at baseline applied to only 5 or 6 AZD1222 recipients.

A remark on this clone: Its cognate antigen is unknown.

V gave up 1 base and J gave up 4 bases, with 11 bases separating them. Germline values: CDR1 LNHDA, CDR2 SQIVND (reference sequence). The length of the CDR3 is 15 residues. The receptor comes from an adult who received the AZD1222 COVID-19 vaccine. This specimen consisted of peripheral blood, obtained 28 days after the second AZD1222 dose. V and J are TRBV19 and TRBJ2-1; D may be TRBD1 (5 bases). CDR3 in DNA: TGTGCCAGTAGTATAGGGGGCGGTGAATACAATGAGCAGTTCTTC. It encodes CASSIGGGEYNEQFF.